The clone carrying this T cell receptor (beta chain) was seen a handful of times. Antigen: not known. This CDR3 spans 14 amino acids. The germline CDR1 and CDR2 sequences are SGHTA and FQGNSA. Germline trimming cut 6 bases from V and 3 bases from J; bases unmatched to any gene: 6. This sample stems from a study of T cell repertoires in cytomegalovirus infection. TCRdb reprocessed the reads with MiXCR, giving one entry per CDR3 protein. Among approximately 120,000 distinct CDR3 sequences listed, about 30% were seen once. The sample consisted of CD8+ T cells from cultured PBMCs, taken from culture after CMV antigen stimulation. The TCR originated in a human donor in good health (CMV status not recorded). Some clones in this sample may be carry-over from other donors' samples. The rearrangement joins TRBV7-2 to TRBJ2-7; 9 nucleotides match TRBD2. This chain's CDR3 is CASSYSGGLYEQYF. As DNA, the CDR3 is TGTGCCAGCAGTTATAGCGGGGGCCTCTACGAGCAGTACTTC.